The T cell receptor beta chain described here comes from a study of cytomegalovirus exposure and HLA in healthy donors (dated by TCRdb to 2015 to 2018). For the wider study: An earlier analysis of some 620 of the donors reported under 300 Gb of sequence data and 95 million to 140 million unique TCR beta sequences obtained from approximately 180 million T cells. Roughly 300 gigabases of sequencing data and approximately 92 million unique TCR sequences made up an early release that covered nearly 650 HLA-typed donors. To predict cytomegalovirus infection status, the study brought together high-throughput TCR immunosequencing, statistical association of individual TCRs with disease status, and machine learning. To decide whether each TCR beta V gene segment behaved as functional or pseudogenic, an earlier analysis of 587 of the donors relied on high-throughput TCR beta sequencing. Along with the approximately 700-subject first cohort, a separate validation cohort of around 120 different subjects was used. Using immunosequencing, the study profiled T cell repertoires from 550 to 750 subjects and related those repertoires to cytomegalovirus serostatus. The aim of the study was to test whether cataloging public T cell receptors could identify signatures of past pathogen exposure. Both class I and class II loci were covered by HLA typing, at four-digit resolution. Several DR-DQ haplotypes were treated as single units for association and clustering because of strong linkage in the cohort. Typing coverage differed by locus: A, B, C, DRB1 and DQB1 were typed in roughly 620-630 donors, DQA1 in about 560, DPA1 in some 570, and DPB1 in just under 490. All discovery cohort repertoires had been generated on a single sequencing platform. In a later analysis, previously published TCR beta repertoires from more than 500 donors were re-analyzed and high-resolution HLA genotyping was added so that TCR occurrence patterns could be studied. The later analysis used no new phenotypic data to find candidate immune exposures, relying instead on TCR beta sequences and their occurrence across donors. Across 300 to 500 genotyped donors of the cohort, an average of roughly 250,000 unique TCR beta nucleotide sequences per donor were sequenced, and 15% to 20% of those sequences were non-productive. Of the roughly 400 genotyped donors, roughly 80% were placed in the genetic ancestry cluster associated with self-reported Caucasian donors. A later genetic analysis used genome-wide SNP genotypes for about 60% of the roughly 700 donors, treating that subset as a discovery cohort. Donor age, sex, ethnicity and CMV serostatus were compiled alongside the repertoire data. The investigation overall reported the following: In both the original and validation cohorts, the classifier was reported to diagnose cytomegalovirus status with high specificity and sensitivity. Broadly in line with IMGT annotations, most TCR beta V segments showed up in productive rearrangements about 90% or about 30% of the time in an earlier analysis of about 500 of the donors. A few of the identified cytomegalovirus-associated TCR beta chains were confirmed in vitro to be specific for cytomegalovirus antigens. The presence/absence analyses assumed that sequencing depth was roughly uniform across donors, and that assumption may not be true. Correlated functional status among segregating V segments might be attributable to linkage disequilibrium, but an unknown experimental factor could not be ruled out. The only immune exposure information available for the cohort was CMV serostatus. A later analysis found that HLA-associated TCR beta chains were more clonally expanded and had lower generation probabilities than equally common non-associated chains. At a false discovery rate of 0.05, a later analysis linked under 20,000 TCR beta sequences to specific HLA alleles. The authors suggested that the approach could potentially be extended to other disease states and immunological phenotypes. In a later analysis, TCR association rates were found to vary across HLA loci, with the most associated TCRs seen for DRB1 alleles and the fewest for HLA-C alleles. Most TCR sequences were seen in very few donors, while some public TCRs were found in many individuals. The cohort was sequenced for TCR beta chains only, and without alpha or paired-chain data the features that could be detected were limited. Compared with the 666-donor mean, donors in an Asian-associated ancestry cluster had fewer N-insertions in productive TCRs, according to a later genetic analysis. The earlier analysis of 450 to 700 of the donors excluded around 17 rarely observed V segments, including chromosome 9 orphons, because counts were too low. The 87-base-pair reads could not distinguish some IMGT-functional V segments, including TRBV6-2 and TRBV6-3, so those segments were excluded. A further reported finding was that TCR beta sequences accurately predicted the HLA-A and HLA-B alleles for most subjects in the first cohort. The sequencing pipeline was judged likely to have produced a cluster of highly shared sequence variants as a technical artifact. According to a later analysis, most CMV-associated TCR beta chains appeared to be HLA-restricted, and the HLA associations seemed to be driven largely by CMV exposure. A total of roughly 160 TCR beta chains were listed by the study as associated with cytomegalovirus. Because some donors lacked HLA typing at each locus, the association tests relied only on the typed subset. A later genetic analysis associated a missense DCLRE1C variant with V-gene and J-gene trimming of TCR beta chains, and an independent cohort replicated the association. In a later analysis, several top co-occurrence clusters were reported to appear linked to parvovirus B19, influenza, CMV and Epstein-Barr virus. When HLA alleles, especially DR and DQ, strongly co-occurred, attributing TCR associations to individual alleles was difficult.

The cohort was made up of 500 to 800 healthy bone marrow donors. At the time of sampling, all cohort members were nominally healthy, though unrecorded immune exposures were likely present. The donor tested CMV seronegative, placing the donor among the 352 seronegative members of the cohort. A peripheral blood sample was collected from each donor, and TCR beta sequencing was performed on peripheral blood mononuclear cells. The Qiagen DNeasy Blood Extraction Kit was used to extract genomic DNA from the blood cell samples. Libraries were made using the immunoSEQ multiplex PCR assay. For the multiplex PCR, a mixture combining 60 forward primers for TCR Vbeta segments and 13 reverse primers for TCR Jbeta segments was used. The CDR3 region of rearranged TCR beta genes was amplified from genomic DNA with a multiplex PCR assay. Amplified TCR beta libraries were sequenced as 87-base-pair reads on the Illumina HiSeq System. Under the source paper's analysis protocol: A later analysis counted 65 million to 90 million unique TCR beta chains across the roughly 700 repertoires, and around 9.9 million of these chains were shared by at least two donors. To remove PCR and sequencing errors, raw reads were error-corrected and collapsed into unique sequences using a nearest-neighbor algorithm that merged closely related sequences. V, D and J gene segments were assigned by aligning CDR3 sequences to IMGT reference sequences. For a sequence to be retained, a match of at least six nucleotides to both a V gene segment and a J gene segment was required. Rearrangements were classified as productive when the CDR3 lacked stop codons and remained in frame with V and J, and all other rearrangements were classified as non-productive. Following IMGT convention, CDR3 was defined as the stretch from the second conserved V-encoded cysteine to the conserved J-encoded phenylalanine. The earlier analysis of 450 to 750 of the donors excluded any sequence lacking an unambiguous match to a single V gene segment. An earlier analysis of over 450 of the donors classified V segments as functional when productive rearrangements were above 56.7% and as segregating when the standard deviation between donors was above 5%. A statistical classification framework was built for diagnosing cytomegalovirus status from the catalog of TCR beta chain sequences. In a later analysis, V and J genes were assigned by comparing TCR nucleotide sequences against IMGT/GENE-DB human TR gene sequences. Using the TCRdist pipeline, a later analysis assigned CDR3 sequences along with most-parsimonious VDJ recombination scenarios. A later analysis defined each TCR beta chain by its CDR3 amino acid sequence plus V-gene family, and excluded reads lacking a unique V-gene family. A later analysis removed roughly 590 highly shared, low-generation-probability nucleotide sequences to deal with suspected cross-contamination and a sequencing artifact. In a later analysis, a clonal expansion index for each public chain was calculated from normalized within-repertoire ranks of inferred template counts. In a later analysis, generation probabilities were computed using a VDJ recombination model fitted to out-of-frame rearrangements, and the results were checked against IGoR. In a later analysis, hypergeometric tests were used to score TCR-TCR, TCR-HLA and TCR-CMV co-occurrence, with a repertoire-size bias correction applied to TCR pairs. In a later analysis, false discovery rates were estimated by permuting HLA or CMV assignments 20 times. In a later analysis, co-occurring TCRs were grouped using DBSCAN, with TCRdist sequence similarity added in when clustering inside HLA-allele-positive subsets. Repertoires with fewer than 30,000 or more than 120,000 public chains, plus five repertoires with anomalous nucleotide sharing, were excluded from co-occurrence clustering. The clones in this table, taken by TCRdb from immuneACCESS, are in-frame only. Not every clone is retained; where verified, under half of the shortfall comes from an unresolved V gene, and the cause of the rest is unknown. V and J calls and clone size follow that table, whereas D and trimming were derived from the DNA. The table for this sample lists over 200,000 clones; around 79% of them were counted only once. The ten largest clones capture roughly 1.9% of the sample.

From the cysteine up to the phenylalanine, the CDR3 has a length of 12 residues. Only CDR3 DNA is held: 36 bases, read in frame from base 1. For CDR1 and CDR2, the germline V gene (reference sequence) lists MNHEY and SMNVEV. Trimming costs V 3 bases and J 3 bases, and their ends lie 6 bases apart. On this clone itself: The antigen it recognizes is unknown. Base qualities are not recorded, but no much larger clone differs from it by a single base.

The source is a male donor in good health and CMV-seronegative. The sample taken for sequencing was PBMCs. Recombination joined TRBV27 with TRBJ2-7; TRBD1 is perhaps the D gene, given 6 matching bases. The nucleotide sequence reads TGTGCCAGCAGTTTGGACAGCTACGAGCAGTACTTC. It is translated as CASSLDSYEQYF.